Listed below are T cell receptor beta chains from one sample, sequenced in a study of T cells in Graves' hyperthyroidism and ophthalmopathy. TCRdb reprocessed the multiplex PCR reads with MiXCR, giving one entry per CDR3 protein. Of 540,000 or so distinct CDR3 sequences listed, roughly 50% were seen once; the top ten hold around 20%. Material for sequencing was peripheral blood or thyroid tissue (not recorded which). Receptors originate from an adult woman with Graves' disease, either hyperthyroidism or ophthalmopathy (not recorded which). The CDR3 runs from the conserved cysteine through the conserved F or W. The D gene is left open where the match is weak. A row's size may be missing; if present it is once, few, many or a size class.

j_call clone_size d_call v_call cdr3_nt cdr3_aa
TRBJ2-7 NA NA TRBV28 TGTGCCAGCAGTTTATACAGGGCCAGTGGGCAGTACTTC CASSLYRASGQYF
TRBJ1-1 many NA TRBV3-1 TGTGCCAGCAGCCAAAGCCGGGATACTGAAGCTTTCTTT CASSQSRDTEAFF
TRBJ2-7 NA NA TRBV19 TGTGCCAGTAGTAGGGGGTACTCCGAGCAGTACTTC CASSRGYSEQYF
TRBJ1-1 once TRBD1 TRBV19 TGTGCCAGTAAGGGGACAGGGGCTTCCACTTACCCTGAAGCTTTCTTT CASKGTGASTYPEAFF
TRBJ1-5 few NA TRBV10-3 TGTGCCATCAGTGAGTCCGTCAGGGTACGGGAGACCCAGCATTTT CAISESVRVRETQHF
TRBJ2-5 NA TRBD2 TRBV19 TGTGCTCCTACTAGCGGGAGCGGGGAGACCCAGTACTTC CAPTSGSGETQYF
TRBJ2-2 NA NA TRBV28 TGTGCCAGCAGCTTAGATTCAGGGGGGACCGGGGAGCTGTTTTTT CASSLDSGGTGELFF
TRBJ2-5 many NA TRBV7-9 TGTGCCAGCAGCTCGACAGGAGGCGACCCCAGGACCCAGTACTTC CASSSTGGDPRTQYF
TRBJ1-1 NA TRBD1 TRBV7-9 TGTGCCAGCAGCTACGGGACAGGTTACGGGAACACTGAAGCTTTCTTT CASSYGTGYGNTEAFF
TRBJ2-7 once NA TRBV10-3 TGTGCCAGCAGTCTACGCCCCGGACGGAGCTACGAGCAGTACTTC CASSLRPGRSYEQYF
TRBJ2-5 many TRBD2 TRBV12-3/TRBV12-4 TGTGCCAGCAGTTTAGGGAGCGGGAGAGGGACCCAGTACTTC CASSLGSGRGTQYF
TRBJ1-5 many NA TRBV20-1 TGCAGTGCCCCGCATAGGGTGGATCAGCCCCAGCATTTT CSAPHRVDQPQHF
TRBJ1-2 NA NA TRBV20-1 TGCAGTGCTGGGGAGTGGGGCTACACCTTC CSAGEWGYTF
TRBJ2-5 many NA TRBV7-3 TGTGCCAGCAGCTTAACGCGGGGACATCAAGAGACCCAGTACTTC CASSLTRGHQETQYF
TRBJ1-1 many NA TRBV2 TGTGCCAGCAGTGGTTCAGACCTGAACACTGAAGCTTTCTTT CASSGSDLNTEAFF
TRBJ2-2 NA NA TRBV2 TGTGCCAGCAGTGAGGAGGGGGGGGGGCTGTTTTTT CASSEEGGGLFF
TRBJ1-2 NA TRBD1 TRBV7-9 TGTGCCAGCAGGTCACAGGGGGCGCAGGGCTACACCTTC CASRSQGAQGYTF
TRBJ2-2 many TRBD2 TRBV15 TGTGCCACCAGCCACCCCCCCGTTAGTAGCGGGAGGGTCGGGGAGCTGTTTTTT CATSHPPVSSGRVGELFF
TRBJ1-5 many NA TRBV6-1 TGTGCCAGCAGTGAATCGGCCAGGGCACAGCCCCAGCATTTT CASSESARAQPQHF
TRBJ2-5 many NA TRBV9 TGTGCCAGCAGCGTGGGGGGCGCTAAAGAGACCCAGTACTTC CASSVGGAKETQYF
TRBJ2-5 many NA TRBV27 TGTGCCAGCAGTCCCCGGCCCGGCCAAGAGACCCAGTACTTC CASSPRPGQETQYF
TRBJ2-7 NA NA TRBV9 TGTGCCAGCAGCAGCCTTCGGACAGCATCCTACGAGCAGTACTTC CASSSLRTASYEQYF
TRBJ2-7 NA TRBD1 TRBV7-7 TGCGCCAGCAGCCAAGAAGCTGGTGACAGGGGTCGCTCCGAGCAGTACTTC CASSQEAGDRGRSEQYF
TRBJ2-7 few TRBD1 TRBV25-1 TGTGCCAGCAGCCCTGGACAGGGGACCTCCTACGAGCAGTACTTC CASSPGQGTSYEQYF
TRBJ2-7 NA NA TRBV19 TGTGCCAGTAGTAGGTCCGGCAGGTCTGGAGAGCAGTACTTC CASSRSGRSGEQYF
TRBJ1-1 many NA TRBV7-3 TGTGCCAGCAGAAGACAGGAGAACACTGAAGCTTTCTTT CASRRQENTEAFF
TRBJ1-2 NA NA TRBV12-3/TRBV12-4 TGTGCCAGCAGCTTGTATCTCCGTGGCTACACCTTC CASSLYLRGYTF
TRBJ2-5 many NA TRBV11-2 TGTGCCAGCAGCTTATTACCTGGGGTGGAGGAGACCCAGTACTTC CASSLLPGVEETQYF
TRBJ2-7 NA TRBD2 TRBV2 TGTGCCACGAGGGCTAGCGGGAGGACTGAGCAGTACTTC CATRASGRTEQYF
TRBJ1-1 NA NA TRBV19 TGTGCCAGTGGCTGGCGGGAGAGGGCTGAAGCTTTCTTT CASGWRERAEAFF
TRBJ1-1 few NA TRBV5-1 TGCGCCAGCAGCGCCCGGGGGAGAACGAACACTGAAGCTTTCTTT CASSARGRTNTEAFF
TRBJ1-2 NA NA TRBV29-1 TGCAGCGTTGTTAAGGAGGGCTACACCTTC CSVVKEGYTF
TRBJ2-6 NA NA TRBV2 TGTGCCAGCAGTGCTACGTCAGCTAACGTCCTGACTTTC CASSATSANVLTF
TRBJ1-6 NA NA TRBV20-1 TGCAGTGCTAGCGAGCGGTACTATCTCCACTTT CSASERYYLHF
TRBJ2-5 once TRBD2 TRBV6-1 TGTGCCAGCACCAGGACTAGCGGGGGGACCCAGTACTTC CASTRTSGGTQYF
TRBJ2-7 once TRBD2 TRBV24-1 TGTGCCACCAGTGACCCGCCGGGACTAGCGGACCTCTACGAGCAGTACTTC CATSDPPGLADLYEQYF
TRBJ2-2 NA TRBD1 TRBV25-1 TGTGCCAGCACTACAGGGGGTCTAGGGGAGCTGTTTTTT CASTTGGLGELFF
TRBJ2-7 many TRBD2 TRBV4-1 TGCGCCAGCAGCCTCGGACTAGCGGATATTTCCTACGAGCAGTACTTC CASSLGLADISYEQYF
TRBJ2-1 NA NA TRBV7-9 TGTGCCAGCAGCCCAATGAGGAGCTCCTACAATGAGCAGTTCTTC CASSPMRSSYNEQFF
TRBJ1-1 NA TRBD1 TRBV12-3/TRBV12-4 TGTGCCAGCAGCTTAAACAGGGGGACGAACACTGAAGCTTTCTTT CASSLNRGTNTEAFF
TRBJ1-5 many NA TRBV25-1 TGTGCCAGCAGTGAATTGTGGGTACGTCAGCCCCAGCATTTT CASSELWVRQPQHF
TRBJ2-7 many NA TRBV12-3/TRBV12-4 TGTGCCAGCAGGCGTGGACAAGGGGATAGGGAGCAGTACTTC CASRRGQGDREQYF
TRBJ2-5 NA TRBD1 TRBV7-2 TGTGCCAGCAGCTCAGGACAGGGAAGGGTTCAAGAGACCCAGTACTTC CASSSGQGRVQETQYF
TRBJ1-5 NA NA TRBV7-6 TGTGCCAGCAGCTCGGACCCAGCGGGACAGCCCCAGCATTTT CASSSDPAGQPQHF